The entry that follows covers one T cell receptor (beta chain) sequence. This record belongs to a study of blood T cell repertoires in COVID-19. Study overall: The United States, Italy and Spain were the sources of the acute and convalescent COVID-19 samples. In each case, the material was cDNA or gDNA derived from T cells, B-cell-depleted T cells, or PBMCs.

Authors' analysis steps: Amplification of reference gene primers was used by the study to estimate nucleated cell counts. Method: immunoSEQ multiplex PCR; TCRdb's copy keeps in-frame clones and lacks some. V, J and clone size derive from that table, while D and trimming were established from the DNA sequence. The table shows some 240,000 clones, with around 81% occurring only once. The TCR sequence derives from a human donor in a cohort sampled during active COVID-19. What was sequenced was peripheral blood.

For the CDR3, the DNA is TGTGCCTGGAGTCCACGGGGGGTGGTAGGTGATGAAAAACTGTTTTTT. As protein: CAWSPRGVVGDEKLFF. This chain uses TRBV30 with TRBJ1-4; a possible D gene is TRBD1 (5 bases). Trimming removed 2 bases at V and 6 bases at J, with 19 bases between. Germline V gene sequence: CDR1 GTSNPN, CDR2 SVGIG (reference sequence). This CDR3 has 16 amino acids.